This entry lists 28 T cell receptor beta chains sequenced from one sample in a study of Graves' ophthalmopathy and Graves' hyperthyroidism. For repertoire sequencing, the TCR beta CDR3 regions were amplified from RNA transcripts. First-round RT-PCR used HTBI primers; second-round multiplex PCR followed. Each CDR3 protein is one row after TCRdb ran MiXCR on the multiplex PCR reads. This table holds 200,000 to 250,000 distinct CDR3 sequences, roughly a fifth found once. The sample comprised peripheral blood. These receptors all come from a woman aged 45-60 years with Graves' ophthalmopathy.

The chain links TRBV28 to TRBJ2-7; 7 nucleotides agree with TRBD1. The germline gives CDR1 MDHEN, CDR2 SYDVKM. J gave up 2 bases and V 3 bases, and 4 bases lay outside the gene matches. This CDR3 has 14 residues. This CDR3 is CASSLQGVAYEQYF. The CDR3 DNA is TGTGCCAGCAGTTTGCAGGGGGTTGCCTACGAGCAGTACTTC.

This sequence joins TRBV28 and TRBJ2-3; weak D call: TRBD1 (6 bases). V was trimmed by 4 bases and J by 15 bases, leaving 17 bases between them. CDR1 is MDHEN and CDR2 is SYDVKM in the germline V gene. This CDR3 region has 12 residues. In DNA form, the CDR3 reads TGTGCCAGCAGTTCACAGGGTCGTTGGGTTTATTTT. This sequence encodes CASSSQGRWVYF. Full variable domain (rest looked up from reference TRBV28 and TRBJ2-3): DVKVTQSSRYLVKRTGEKVFLECVQDMDHENMFWYRQDPGLGLRLIYFSYDVKMKEKGDIPEGYSVSREKKERFSLILESASTNQTSMYLCASSSQGRWVYFGPGTRLTVL.

The table lists this clonotype with many counts. This chain links TRBV9 with TRBJ1-1, with D possibly matching TRBD1 (6 bases). CDR1 is SGDLS, CDR2 YYNGEE, per germline. The CDR3 runs 15 residues. Trimming left V 2 bases short and J 0 bases short, with 11 bases between. The CDR3 here is CASSVYREVNTEAFF. The DNA of the CDR3 is TGTGCCAGCAGCGTTTACAGGGAGGTGAACACTGAAGCTTTCTTT. The full variable domain, completed using reference TRBV9 and TRBJ1-1, is DSGVTQTPKHLITATGQRVTLRCSPRSGDLSVYWYQQSLDQGLQFLIQYYNGEERAKGNILERFSAQQFPDLHSELNLSSLELGDSALYFCASSVYREVNTEAFFGQGTRLTVV.

This clonotype was picked up many times. The chain is built from TRBV12-5 and TRBJ2-7; 8 bases are shared with TRBD1. The CDR3 covers 17 residues. The ends lost 1 base at V and 0 bases at J; junction bases unmatched: 8. Germline CDR1 is LGHNT and CDR2 is FRNRAP. The CDR3 loop is CASGLELGTGVSYEQYF. As DNA, the CDR3 is TGTGCTAGTGGTTTGGAATTAGGGACAGGCGTCTCCTACGAGCAGTACTTC.

The chain carries TRBV28 and TRBJ2-7; no firm D call. Germline CDR1 is MDHEN and CDR2 is SYDVKM. The CDR3 sequence is 14 residues long. V shed 5 bases and J shed 3 bases, with 14 bases lying between them. The CDR3 nucleotides are TGTGCCAGCAGTCGCCCGGACGGAAACTACGAGCAGTACTTC. Translating it yields CASSRPDGNYEQYF.

In this sample, this clonotype turned up many times. The rearrangement uses TRBV20-1 and TRBJ2-7; 10 bases are a match to TRBD2. CDR1 and CDR2 (germline): DFQATT, SNEGSKA (reference sequence). The J segment lost 3 bases and the V segment lost 3 bases, leaving 11 bases of the junction unmatched. The CDR3 runs to 16 residues. CDR3 bases: TGCAGTGCTAGTGTGTCTAGCGGGAGCCGATTCTACGAGCAGTACTTC. Protein: CSASVSSGSRFYEQYF.

This clonotype was picked up many times. V usage is TRBV6-2 or TRBV6-3 and J usage is TRBJ2-5; 11 nucleotides line up with TRBD1. The CDR3 covers 16 residues. Looked up from germline, CDR1 is MNHEY and CDR2 is SVGEGT. J was trimmed by 4 bases and V by 0 bases; bases with no gene match: 4. The CDR3 DNA reads as TGTGCCAGCAGTTACTCACGGACAGGGGGCGGAGAGACCCAGTACTTC. Translation gives CASSYSRTGGGETQYF.

In this sample, this clonotype turned up many times. V and J are TRBV4-1 and TRBJ2-4, with 11 nucleotides matching TRBD2. The V and J ends lost 4 bases and 4 bases, in that order; junction bases with no gene match: 6. The CDR3 has 16 residues. Germline-derived CDR1 and CDR2 are MGHRA and YSYEKL. The CDR3 DNA reads as TGCGCCAGCAGCCTTACTGGGACTAGCGGTAAAAACATTCAGTACTTC. Its protein product is CASSLTGTSGKNIQYF.

This clonotype has ten or more counts. The V gene is TRBV6-2 or TRBV6-3, the J gene TRBJ1-5; 10 bases map to TRBD1. The CDR3 runs to 15 residues. Trimming took 5 bases from V and 4 from J; bases not matched to a gene: 5. Germline assignment: CDR1 MNHEY and CDR2 SVGEGT. Here the CDR3 reads CASSHRQGANQPQHF. As DNA, the CDR3 is TGTGCCAGCAGTCACAGACAGGGGGCTAATCAGCCCCAGCATTTT.

This clonotype has a count of ten or more. The chain links TRBV5-1 to TRBJ1-2, with D possibly matching TRBD1 (5 bases). The V and J ends lost 4 bases and 6 bases respectively, with 22 bases between them. The germline V gene encodes CDR1 SGHRS and CDR2 YFSETQ. The CDR3 totals 16 residues. This CDR3 reads CASSPMPFSGGDGYTF. The CDR3 coding sequence is TGCGCCAGCAGCCCCATGCCCTTCTCCGGAGGGGATGGCTACACCTTC.

The table lists this clonotype with a few counts. V and J are TRBV4-2 and TRBJ2-7; perhaps D is TRBD1 or TRBD2 (7 bases each). This CDR3 is 17 amino acids long. V shed 4 bases and J shed 4 bases, with 23 bases lying between them. The germline V gene encodes CDR1 LGHNA and CDR2 YNFKEQ. Here the CDR3 reads CASSPPQGGRGSYEQYF. CDR3 DNA sequence: TGTGCCAGCAGCCCACCCCAGGGGGGGAGGGGGTCATACGAGCAGTACTTC.

This clonotype was picked up many times. This sequence joins TRBV6-1 and TRBJ1-2; TRBD1 aligns across 9 bases. CDR3 length: 16 amino acids. Trimming removed 7 bases from V and 7 bases from J; junction bases left unmatched: 16. CDR1 and CDR2 from the germline V gene are MNHNS and SASEGT. The CDR3 sequence is CASTYFTGGASIGYTF. CDR3 nucleotides: TGTGCCAGCACATATTTTACAGGGGGCGCCTCCATTGGCTACACCTTC.

This clonotype was found many times. The chain carries TRBV12-3 or TRBV12-4 and TRBJ1-5, with a tentative D call TRBD1 (6 bases). V was pared by 5 bases and J by 5 bases, with 22 bases between. The CDR3 spans 17 residues. CDR3 sequence: CASSIQGPYEIDQPQHF. The DNA of the CDR3 is TGTGCCAGCAGTATCCAGGGGCCCTACGAAATCGATCAGCCCCAGCATTTT.

This chain joins TRBV6-1 and TRBJ2-3; TRBD1 matches 8 bases. The V gene's germline CDR1 is MNHNS and CDR2 SASEGT. Losses at the gene ends were 1 base for V and 0 bases for J; bases not matched to a gene: 0. The CDR3 is 15 residues long. The CDR3 DNA is TGTGCCAGCAGTGAAGGGACAGGGAGCACAGATACGCAGTATTTT. The encoded protein is CASSEGTGSTDTQYF.

At least ten counts were recorded for this clonotype. The chain links TRBV5-1 to TRBJ2-7; 13 bases are a match to TRBD2. There are 14 residues in the CDR3. Germline CDR1 is SGHRS and CDR2 is YFSETQ. The V segment lost 4 bases and the J segment 7 bases; nucleotides outside the gene matches: 5. The CDR3 region is CASSPLAGGGEQYF. The CDR3 region has the DNA TGCGCCAGCAGCCCACTAGCGGGAGGGGGTGAGCAGTACTTC.

This clonotype was counted at least ten times. The V call is TRBV7-3, the J call TRBJ2-5; TRBD1 agrees at 8 bases. Trimming at V came to 6 bases and at J to 4 bases, leaving 4 bases not matched to a gene. Looked up from germline, CDR1 is SGHTA and CDR2 is FQGTGA. The CDR3 runs 13 residues. CDR3 in amino acids: CASSRQGRETQYF. DNA of the CDR3: TGTGCCAGCAGTAGACAGGGGCGAGAGACCCAGTACTTC.

This clonotype came up many times. The chain couples TRBV7-2 to TRBJ1-3; tentative D call: TRBD1 (6 bases). V lost 6 bases and J 0 bases, leaving 12 bases between the germline ends. This CDR3 is built from 15 residues. The germline gives CDR1 SGHTA, CDR2 FQGNSA. In DNA form, the CDR3 reads TGTGCCAGCAGAGTAGACAGGAACTCTGGAAACACCATATATTTT. It encodes CASRVDRNSGNTIYF.

This chain connects TRBV18 to TRBJ2-7; D possibly corresponds to TRBD2 (5 bases). CDR1 is KGHSH, CDR2 LQKENI, per germline. The V end was cut by 3 bases, the J end by 6 bases, with 15 bases between. The CDR3 spans 14 residues. The CDR3 loop reads CASSPARRSGEQYF. The DNA for the CDR3 is TGTGCCAGCTCACCGGCCAGGAGGTCGGGCGAGCAGTACTTC.

This clonotype has at least ten counts. The chain employs TRBV9 and TRBJ2-2, with unresolved D. Trimming left V 0 bases short and J 0 bases short, with 9 bases between. CDR3 size: 16 residues. Per the germline V gene, CDR1 is SGDLS and CDR2 is YYNGEE. The CDR3 bases are TGTGCCAGCAGCGTAGGGGCAGAACCGAACACCGGGGAGCTGTTTTTT. Translated, it gives CASSVGAEPNTGELFF.

This clonotype has ten or more counts. The chain uses TRBV6-1 and TRBJ2-5, with 11 bases lining up with TRBD2. The CDR3 covers 17 residues. Germline assignment: CDR1 MNHNS and CDR2 SASEGT. The V gene end was trimmed by 7 bases and the J gene end by 6 bases; junction bases not matched to a gene: 16. The chain's CDR3 is CASMDGGLAGGWKTQYF. The DNA for the CDR3 is TGTGCCAGCATGGACGGGGGGCTAGCGGGAGGATGGAAGACCCAGTACTTC.

This clonotype was seen many times. The genes are TRBV7-2 and TRBJ2-5, with D possibly being TRBD1 (6 bases). Deletions cut 2 bases from V and 0 bases from J, with 10 bases between. The CDR3 runs to 15 residues. The V gene's germline CDR1 is SGHTA and CDR2 FQGNSA. The CDR3 nucleotides are TGTGCCAGCAGCTTATCCGGACAGCACCAAGAGACCCAGTACTTC. This gives the protein CASSLSGQHQETQYF. The variable domain in full, with the rest retrieved from reference TRBV7-2 and TRBJ2-5, is GAGVSQSPSNKVTEKGKDVELRCDPISGHTALYWYRQSLGQGLEFLIYFQGNSAPDKSGLPSDRFSAERTGGSVSTLTIQRTQQEDSAVYLCASSLSGQHQETQYFGPGTRLLVL.

This chain uses TRBV28 with TRBJ2-7; possibly TRBD2 for D (5 bases). Germline assignment: CDR1 MDHEN and CDR2 SYDVKM. Trimming took 1 base from V and 0 from J, leaving 7 bases between them. The CDR3 consists of 14 residues. This CDR3 reads CASSLSSLSYEQYF. The CDR3 DNA is TGTGCCAGCAGTTTATCTAGCCTCTCCTACGAGCAGTACTTC.

This clonotype was recorded at least ten times. The chain links TRBV6-5 to TRBJ2-7; D unresolved. Germline values: CDR1 MNHEY, CDR2 SVGAGI. The ends were cut back, 2 bases at V and 4 bases at J, with 6 bases in the middle. The CDR3 length is 12 residues. The CDR3 DNA reads TGTGCCAGCAGTTACAACCCTTACGAGCAGTACTTC. Translating it yields CASSYNPYEQYF.

At least ten counts were recorded for this clonotype. The CDR3 here is CAWSVPPQETQYF. DNA of the CDR3: TGTGCCTGGAGTGTCCCCCCCCAAGAGACCCAGTACTTC. The J gene is TRBJ2-5, the V gene TRBV30; no definite D call. This CDR3 contains 13 residues. Per germline, CDR1 GTSNPN and CDR2 SVGIG (reference sequence). Trimming pared 0 bases from V and 1 base from J, leaving 6 bases between.

In this sample, this clonotype turned up many times. The chain has TRBV28 and TRBJ1-2; TRBD1 matches at 9 bases. V shed 3 bases and J 6 bases; nucleotides not matched to a gene: 5. The CDR3 has 14 amino acids. Germline values: CDR1 MDHEN, CDR2 SYDVKM. This CDR3 reads CASSLNRGRDGYTF. DNA of the CDR3: TGTGCCAGCAGTTTGAACAGGGGGCGGGATGGCTACACCTTC.

This chain connects TRBV12-3 or TRBV12-4 to TRBJ2-5; D is possibly TRBD1 or TRBD2 (5 bases each). The CDR3 runs 11 residues. Trimming took off 3 bases at V and 9 bases at J, with 8 bases between the two ends. This chain's CDR3 is CASSFMGAQYF. CDR3 coding DNA: TGTGCCAGCAGTTTTATGGGGGCCCAGTACTTC.

This clonotype was observed many times. The gene calls are TRBV7-8 and TRBJ1-5; D may be TRBD1 (5 bases). Trimming removed 8 bases at V and 3 bases at J, with 8 bases between. The CDR3 contains 12 residues. CDR1 and CDR2 from the germline V gene are SGHVS and FQNEAQ. The CDR3 bases are TGTGCCAGCGGGGCCTTCAATCAGCCCCAGCATTTT. The encoded protein is CASGAFNQPQHF.

This clonotype was detected ten times or more. V gene TRBV12-3 or TRBV12-4 combines with J gene TRBJ1-1; the D is unclear. Between the trimmed V and J ends, which lost 1 base and 0 bases, there was a span of 9 bases. CDR3 size: 15 residues. CDR3 DNA sequence: TGTGCCAGCAGTTTAGGGGGTGGTATGAACACTGAAGCTTTCTTT. Residues: CASSLGGGMNTEAFF.